These 25 T cell receptor beta chains came from one sample sequenced in a study of CD4 T cells in relation to SARS-CoV-2 and coronaviruses. Profiling relied on immunoSEQ multiplex PCR, and the TCRdb table lists in-frame clones only, not all of them. In the table there are more than 20,000 clones, under 80% of which are singletons. Unexposed donor CD4+ T cells date from about 2010-2019, before the COVID-19 pandemic. After about 10 days of culture, CD4+ T cells were isolated. Their specific antigens are unknown. The specimen was CD4+ T cells from PBMCs, cultured in vitro. These receptors were obtained from a human donor in good health.

This chain links TRBV27 with TRBJ1-1; TRBD1 matches at 7 bases. The junction had 17 bases not matched to a gene; V was cut back by 4 bases and J by 12 bases. The CDR3 loop spans 15 amino acids. Looked up from germline, CDR1 is MNHEY and CDR2 is SMNVEV (reference sequence). The CDR3 loop is CASSSILGQEGITFF. In DNA form, the CDR3 reads TGTGCCAGCAGTTCAATATTAGGACAGGAGGGGATAACTTTCTTT.

The V and J genes are TRBV19 and TRBJ2-2; 7 nucleotides agree with TRBD1. Germline V gives CDR1 LNHDA, CDR2 SQIVND (reference sequence). The trim removed 7 bases at V and 6 bases at J, leaving 5 bases unmatched. The CDR3 has 13 residues. CDR3 in amino acids: CASTTGVSGELFF. CDR3 DNA sequence: TGTGCCAGTACCACAGGGGTATCCGGGGAGCTGTTTTTT.

This sequence joins TRBV5-1 and TRBJ1-3; a weak D match, TRBD1 (5 bases). The V gene lost 1 base and the J gene lost 0 bases, with 8 bases spanning the gap. CDR3 length equals 15 residues. Germline loops: CDR1 SGHRS, CDR2 YFSETQ. In DNA, the CDR3 is TGCGCCAGCAGCTTGATGGGGGTCTCTGGAAACACCATATATTTT. This encodes CASSLMGVSGNTIYF.

The chain is built from TRBV7-9 and TRBJ1-3, with TRBD1 identical over 8 bases. CDR3 length: 15 amino acids. The V and J ends lost 3 bases and 7 bases, in that order; junction bases with no gene match: 8. Germline V lookup: CDR1 SEHNR, CDR2 FQNEAQ (reference sequence). CDR3 amino acids: CASSFDRGPFNTIYF. CDR3 nucleotides: TGTGCCAGCAGCTTTGACAGGGGTCCTTTCAACACCATATATTTT. The entire variable domain, with the rest obtained from reference TRBV7-9 and TRBJ1-3, is as follows: DTGVSQNPRHKITKRGQNVTFRCDPISEHNRLYWYRQTLGQGPEFLTYFQNEAQLEKSRLLSDRFSAERPKGSFSTLEIQRTEQGDSAMYLCASSFDRGPFNTIYFGEGSWLTVV.

This sequence joins TRBV5-1 and TRBJ2-5, with 9 bases matching TRBD1. The junction had 5 bases not matched to a gene; V was cut back by 4 bases and J by 4 bases. The CDR3 covers 14 residues. Per the germline V gene, CDR1 is SGHRS and CDR2 is YFSETQ. For the CDR3, the DNA is TGCGCCAGCAGCACCGGACAGGGGTCAGAGACCCAGTACTTC. Its translation: CASSTGQGSETQYF.

The chain employs TRBV27 and TRBJ2-3; maybe TRBD2 (6 bases). Trimming pared 1 base from V and 8 bases from J, leaving 13 bases between. There are 14 residues in the CDR3. Germline-derived CDR1 and CDR2 are MNHEY and SMNVEV (reference sequence). CDR3 nucleotides: TGTGCCAGCAGTTTATTAGGTGGGGAGGCTACGCAGTATTTT. Amino acid sequence: CASSLLGGEATQYF.

V usage is TRBV6-1 and J usage is TRBJ1-4; 8 bases are shared with TRBD1. The CDR3 has 15 amino acids. Germline loops: CDR1 MNHNS, CDR2 SASEGT. Trimming at V came to 3 bases and at J to 4 bases, leaving 4 bases not matched to a gene. CDR3 loop: CASSDRQGFNEKLFF. The CDR3 DNA is TGTGCCAGCAGTGACAGACAGGGGTTTAATGAAAAACTGTTTTTT.

The genes are TRBV28 and TRBJ2-5; D call uncertain. Looked up from germline, CDR1 is MDHEN and CDR2 is SYDVKM. The CDR3 sequence is 11 residues long. Trimming removed 4 bases from V and 11 bases from J, with 11 bases in between. The CDR3 DNA is TGTGCCAGCAGTTCGATCCCAATGCAGTACTTC. Its protein is CASSSIPMQYF. The full variable domain, rest sourced from reference TRBV28 and TRBJ2-5, is DVKVTQSSRYLVKRTGEKVFLECVQDMDHENMFWYRQDPGLGLRLIYFSYDVKMKEKGDIPEGYSVSREKKERFSLILESASTNQTSMYLCASSSIPMQYFGPGTRLLVL.

This chain uses TRBV5-8 with TRBJ1-2, with D unclear. The germline gives CDR1 SGHTS, CDR2 YDEGEE. Trimming cost V 1 base and J 1 base, with 5 bases left between them. CDR3 length: 13 residues. The CDR3 coding sequence is TGTGCCAGCAGCTTGCGCCGTAACTATGGCTACACCTTC. As protein: CASSLRRNYGYTF.

The V call is TRBV25-1, the J call TRBJ1-4; 7 bases align to TRBD1. Germline values: CDR1 MGHDK, CDR2 SYGVNS. Unmatched junction bases numbered 3, after V lost 7 bases and J lost 7 bases. The CDR3 spans 12 residues. CDR3 sequence (DNA): TGTGCCAGCAAACAGGGGAGTGAAAAACTGTTTTTT. Translation: CASKQGSEKLFF. Filled out from reference TRBV25-1 and TRBJ1-4, the complete variable domain reads EADIYQTPRYLVIGTGKKITLECSQTMGHDKMYWYQQDPGMELHLIHYSYGVNSTEKGDLSSESTVSRIRTEHFPLTLESARPSHTSQYLCASKQGSEKLFFGSGTQLSVL.

This clone was recorded only once. The V gene is TRBV5-1, the J gene TRBJ1-6; D gene uncertain. The CDR3 is 17 amino acids. Germline values: CDR1 SGHRS, CDR2 YFSETQ. Trimming left V 1 base short and J 3 bases short, with 14 bases between. CDR3 bases: TGCGCCAGCAGCTTGTGGGCTGGTATGAGCTATAATTCACCCCTCCACTTT. Translation: CASSLWAGMSYNSPLHF.

The chain employs TRBV2 and TRBJ2-1; the D gene is possibly TRBD1 (6 bases). Looked up from germline, CDR1 is SNHLY and CDR2 is FYNNEI. Trimming took off 5 bases at V and 1 base at J, with 6 bases between the two ends. The CDR3 is made up of 13 amino acids. The CDR3: CASSQGSYNEQFF. CDR3 coding DNA: TGTGCCAGCAGTCAGGGGTCCTACAATGAGCAGTTCTTC.

V gene TRBV5-1 combines with J gene TRBJ1-4; 12 bases are shared with TRBD1. The CDR3 sequence is 16 residues long. J lost 12 bases, V lost 0 bases, and 9 bases had no gene match. The germline V gene encodes CDR1 SGHRS and CDR2 YFSETQ. The CDR3 sequence is CASSLGGTGGSVELFF. CDR3 sequence (DNA): TGCGCCAGCAGCTTGGGAGGGACAGGGGGCTCGGTGGAACTGTTTTTT.

V gene TRBV28 combines with J gene TRBJ1-5; D gene unclear. The V and J ends lost 5 bases and 0 bases respectively, with 8 bases between them. This CDR3 has 14 residues. Germline assignment: CDR1 MDHEN and CDR2 SYDVKM. CDR3 nucleotide sequence: TGTGCCAGCAGTATAATGGGTAGCAATCAGCCCCAGCATTTT. Translation: CASSIMGSNQPQHF.

The gene calls are TRBV3-1 (or the pseudogene TRBV3-2) and TRBJ2-1; D possibly uses TRBD1 or TRBD2 (5 bases each). The CDR3 covers 12 residues. Germline V gene data show CDR1 as LGHDT and CDR2 as YNNKEL (reference sequence). Trimming left V 5 bases short and J 16 bases short, with 18 bases between. CDR3 coding DNA: TGTGCCAGCAGCACTTACCGGGACCCCCCTTTCTTC. Its protein product is CASSTYRDPPFF.

This clone was seen more than once but under ten times. J is TRBJ2-3 and V is TRBV9; perhaps TRBD2 as D (6 bases). V was pared by 4 bases and J by 2 bases, with 11 bases between. Germline lookup yields CDR1 SGDLS and CDR2 YYNGEE. This CDR3 is built from 14 residues. As DNA, the CDR3 is TGTGCCAGCAGCCCAAAGGGACTCACAGATACGCAGTATTTT. Encoded protein: CASSPKGLTDTQYF.

This chain connects TRBV9 to TRBJ2-1; 9 bases map to TRBD2. This CDR3 is built from 16 residues. After removal of 4 bases from V and 4 bases from J, the junction contained 9 bases not matched to a gene. Germline V gives CDR1 SGDLS, CDR2 YYNGEE. Written as DNA, the CDR3 is TGTGCCAGCAGCACCGGATTAGCGGGAGAGTACAATGAGCAGTTCTTC. This gives the protein CASSTGLAGEYNEQFF.

The chain recombines TRBV30 with TRBJ1-1; D unresolved. This CDR3 has 12 amino acids. V gave up 1 base and J gave up 10 bases, with 13 bases separating them. Per germline, CDR1 GTSNPN and CDR2 SVGIG (reference sequence). CDR3 bases: TGTGCCTGGAGTGCCCGAGCAGGTGGAGCTTTCTTT. This codes for CAWSARAGGAFF.

V usage is TRBV5-1 and J usage is TRBJ1-2; D is unclear. The germline gives CDR1 SGHRS, CDR2 YFSETQ. The V end was cut by 0 bases, the J end by 4 bases, with 13 bases between. The CDR3 length is 15 residues. The CDR3 reads CASSLEAHWSYGYTF. The CDR3 region has the DNA TGCGCCAGCAGCTTGGAGGCACACTGGAGCTATGGCTACACCTTC.

The chain combines TRBV5-1 with TRBJ2-7; a weak D match, TRBD1 (6 bases). The CDR3 loop spans 14 amino acids. V gave up 4 bases and J gave up 4 bases, with 15 bases separating them. Germline assignment: CDR1 SGHRS and CDR2 YFSETQ. In DNA form, the CDR3 reads TGCGCCAGCAGCCAGAGGGACACCCGGTACGAGCAGTACTTC. Encoded protein: CASSQRDTRYEQYF.

This clone was found a few times. The CDR3 coding sequence is TGTGCCAGCAGCGTAGAGGGCAGGATGATTACTGAAGCTTTCTTT. Translated, it gives CASSVEGRMITEAFF. V gene TRBV9 combines with J gene TRBJ1-1; D not certain. Germline CDR1 and CDR2: SGDLS and YYNGEE. The CDR3 has 15 amino acids. With 0 bases removed from V and 5 bases from J, the gap between germline ends came to 14 bases.

The chain is built from TRBV7-3 and TRBJ2-3; D call uncertain. V lost 5 bases, J lost 2 bases, and 8 bases lay in between. The CDR3 runs 13 residues. Germline CDR1 reads SGHTA; CDR2 reads FQGTGA. CDR3 in amino acids: CASSPYLTDTQYF. In nucleotides, the CDR3 is TGTGCCAGCAGCCCATACCTCACAGATACGCAGTATTTT.

This sequence joins TRBV19 and TRBJ2-3; TRBD1 agrees at 7 bases. The V and J ends lost 4 bases and 2 bases, in that order; junction bases with no gene match: 6. Germline loops: CDR1 LNHDA, CDR2 SQIVND (reference sequence). The CDR3 is 15 amino acids. CDR3 loop: CASSKAGTDTDTQYF. In DNA, the CDR3 is TGTGCCAGTAGTAAAGCCGGGACAGACACAGATACGCAGTATTTT.

This rearrangement joins TRBV6-5 to TRBJ1-5; D remains ambiguous. CDR3 size: 14 residues. Trimming pared 4 bases from V and 3 bases from J, leaving 10 bases between. Germline V gives CDR1 MNHEY, CDR2 SVGAGI. The DNA for the CDR3 is TGTGCCAGCAGTTCCGGACTGGCCAATCAGCCCCAGCATTTT. This sequence encodes CASSSGLANQPQHF.

This chain joins TRBV24-1 and TRBJ2-3; a possible D gene is TRBD1 (5 bases). V lost 5 bases to trimming and J lost 5 bases, with 10 bases between them. There are 13 residues in the CDR3. Germline CDR1 is KGHDR and CDR2 is SFDVKD. This CDR3 is CATSGQGVDTQYF. CDR3 coding DNA: TGTGCCACCAGTGGTCAGGGCGTAGATACGCAGTATTTT.